What follows are 19 T cell receptor beta chains derived from one specimen sequenced in a study of shared clonotypes between healthy human individuals. TCRdb's copy holds only in-frame clones and misses some; the assay was immunoSEQ multiplex PCR. The sample contains 730,000 or so clones, about two thirds of which appear only once. The sequencing input was memory CD4+ T cells sorted from blood. Subset defined: CD45RA-negative fraction. These TCRs come from a young woman in good health.

The chain carries TRBV13 and TRBJ1-4; 10 nucleotides line up with TRBD1. With V trimmed by 1 base and J by 5 bases, 7 bases remained unmatched. The germline V gene encodes CDR1 PRHDT and CDR2 FYEKMQ (reference sequence). CDR3 length: 17 amino acids. CDR3 nucleotides: TGTGCCAGCAGCTTAGCCACTCAGGGACAGGGGAATGAAAAACTGTTTTTT. As protein: CASSLATQGQGNEKLFF.

This sequence joins TRBV27 and TRBJ1-4; D is possibly TRBD1 (6 bases). With 5 bases removed from V and 3 bases from J, the gap between germline ends came to 19 bases. CDR3 length: 17 amino acids. Germline lookup yields CDR1 MNHEY and CDR2 SMNVEV (reference sequence). The CDR3 nucleotides read TGTGCCAGCAGTCCGGGGGGGGGCCGCCGGGCTAATGAAAAACTGTTTTTT. Amino acids: CASSPGGGRRANEKLFF.

The rearrangement joins TRBV30 to TRBJ2-5; D may be TRBD1 (6 bases). Germline V CDR1 and CDR2: GTSNPN, SVGIG (reference sequence). The V end was cut by 0 bases, the J end by 5 bases, with 16 bases between. This CDR3 has 15 amino acids. The CDR3 nucleotides are TGTGCCTGGAGTGTCCCAGGGGCCCTCGGGGAGACCCAGTACTTC. It translates to CAWSVPGALGETQYF.

In this sample, this clone turned up a few times. The chain is built from TRBV2 and TRBJ2-3; no clear D. The CDR3 totals 13 residues. Germline lookup yields CDR1 SNHLY and CDR2 FYNNEI. Trimming stripped 4 bases from V and 6 bases from J, with 11 bases between. For the CDR3, the DNA is TGTGCCAGCAGTGTTGGGCTCAGTGATACGCAGTATTTT. Amino acid sequence: CASSVGLSDTQYF.

The V gene is TRBV6-6, the J gene TRBJ2-1, with D perhaps matching TRBD1 or TRBD2 (6 bases each). This CDR3 comprises 15 residues. Trimming stripped 5 bases from V and 3 bases from J, with 14 bases between. Germline V gene data show CDR1 as MNHNY and CDR2 as SVGAGI (reference sequence). The CDR3 loop reads CASSPSGGGYNEQFF. In DNA, the CDR3 is TGTGCCAGCAGTCCCAGCGGAGGGGGCTACAATGAGCAGTTCTTC.

The chain joins TRBV5-1 to TRBJ2-7; the D is unclear. The ends were cut back, 3 bases at V and 0 bases at J, with 10 bases in the middle. The germline CDR1 and CDR2 sequences are SGHRS and YFSETQ. The CDR3 extends over 14 amino acids. This CDR3 reads CASSSTEPSYEQYF. CDR3 DNA: TGCGCCAGCAGCTCTACAGAACCCTCCTACGAGCAGTACTTC.

In this sample, this clone turned up once. The chain uses TRBV15 and TRBJ2-7; 9 nucleotides line up with TRBD2. Trimming removed 5 bases from V and 0 bases from J; junction bases left unmatched: 11. This CDR3 comprises 17 residues. CDR1 is LNHNV and CDR2 is YYDKDF in the germline V gene (reference sequence). CDR3 coding DNA: TGTGCCACCAGCGGCTGGGGGGCTAGCGGGGTCTCCTACGAGCAGTACTTC. Residues: CATSGWGASGVSYEQYF.

The chain carries TRBV12-5 and TRBJ1-5; 10 nucleotides agree with TRBD1. V gave up 4 bases and J gave up 0 bases; unmatched junction bases: 9. The germline gives CDR1 LGHNT, CDR2 FRNRAP. This CDR3 comprises 18 residues. CDR3 residues: CASGSSRQGALSNQPQHF. The CDR3 DNA reads as TGTGCTAGTGGTTCCTCCCGACAGGGGGCGCTTAGCAATCAGCCCCAGCATTTT. The whole variable domain, remainder taken from reference TRBV12-5 and TRBJ1-5, is DARVTQTPRHKVTEMGQEVTMRCQPILGHNTVFWYRQTMMQGLELLAYFRNRAPLDDSGMPKDRFSAEMPDATLATLKIQPSEPRDSAVYFCASGSSRQGALSNQPQHFGDGTRLSIL.

This clone was detected once. The chain uses TRBV7-2 and TRBJ2-2; D is undetermined. CDR1 and CDR2 (germline): SGHTA, FQGNSA. V shed 6 bases and J shed 4 bases, with 6 bases lying between them. The CDR3 is 12 residues long. CDR3 sequence reads: CASSFFTGELFF. The CDR3 nucleotides read TGTGCCAGCAGTTTCTTCACCGGGGAGCTGTTTTTT.

This clone was found once. The rearrangement uses TRBV5-4 and TRBJ2-2; 13 bases align to TRBD2. CDR1 and CDR2 from the germline V gene are SGHNT and YYREEE (reference sequence). The J segment lost 4 bases and the V segment lost 0 bases, leaving 0 bases of the junction unmatched. The length of the CDR3 is 16 residues. CDR3 nucleotides: TGTGCCAGCAGCTTGGGGACTAGCGGGAGCACCGGGGAGCTGTTTTTT. Its translation: CASSLGTSGSTGELFF.

V and J are TRBV30 and TRBJ1-5; possibly TRBD1 for D (5 bases). This CDR3 is 14 amino acids long. The germline gives CDR1 GTSNPN, CDR2 SVGIG (reference sequence). Trimming took off 4 bases at V and 6 bases at J, with 16 bases between the two ends. CDR3 in DNA: TGTGCCTGGAATTGGGCAGGGAGAGGTCAGCCCCAGCATTTT. Its protein product is CAWNWAGRGQPQHF.

As for this clone: In the same sample, other DNA sequences code for this CDR3. The V and J genes are TRBV5-1 and TRBJ1-5; 7 nucleotides align to TRBD1. CDR1 and CDR2 from the germline V gene are SGHRS and YFSETQ. This CDR3 contains 14 residues. V lost 1 base and J lost 2; bases outside the gene matches: 0. The CDR3 reads CASSLTGGNQPQHF. The CDR3 coding sequence is TGCGCCAGCAGCTTGACAGGGGGCAATCAGCCCCAGCATTTT.

V and J are TRBV7-6 and TRBJ2-6; 7 bases are shared with TRBD1. Trimming at V came to 6 bases and at J to 2 bases, leaving 7 bases not matched to a gene. CDR1 and CDR2 from the germline V gene are SGHVS and FNYEAQ. This CDR3 spans 16 amino acids. The CDR3 DNA follows: TGTGCCAGCAGACTGACCGACAGGGCTGGGGCCAACGTCCTGACTTTC. Translated: CASRLTDRAGANVLTF.

CDR3 sequence reads: CSVQGFFGTGELFF. In DNA, the CDR3 is TGCAGCGTCCAGGGGTTCTTTGGAACCGGGGAGCTGTTTTTT. This chain uses TRBV29-1 with TRBJ2-2; D perhaps matches TRBD1 (6 bases). Trimming took 6 bases from V and 5 from J, leaving 16 bases between them. Germline V CDR1 and CDR2: SQVTM, ANQGSEA. The CDR3 contains 14 residues.

This clone was observed a single time. This sequence joins TRBV11-1 and TRBJ2-1; possible D gene TRBD2, 6 bases. This CDR3 is built from 15 residues. Trimming shortened V by 4 bases and J by 7 bases, and 17 bases separated the two germline ends. Looked up from germline, CDR1 is SGHAT and CDR2 is FQDESV (reference sequence). CDR3 bases: TGTGCCAGCAGCTCGGGACTCCCCCTCTGGAATGAGCAGTTCTTC. Protein product: CASSSGLPLWNEQFF.

The chain's CDR3 is CASRRTQGGEQYF. CDR3 DNA: TGTGCCAGCAGGCGAACCCAGGGAGGTGAGCAGTACTTC. This chain uses TRBV28 with TRBJ2-7; TRBD2 is a possible D gene (6 bases). CDR3 length: 13 amino acids. Trimming removed 6 bases at V and 7 bases at J, with 16 bases between. The germline gives CDR1 MDHEN, CDR2 SYDVKM.

This rearrangement joins TRBV7-9 to TRBJ1-1, with 9 bases that match TRBD1. The CDR3 is made up of 17 amino acids. The germline V gene encodes CDR1 SEHNR and CDR2 FQNEAQ (reference sequence). V lost 7 bases to trimming and J lost 4 bases; unmatched junction nucleotides: 16. As DNA, the CDR3 is TGTGCCAGCACCCCCGGGACAGGGAGATTTGGGGGCACTGAAGCTTTCTTT. Its translation is CASTPGTGRFGGTEAFF. Complete variable domain (other parts from reference TRBV7-9 and TRBJ1-1): DTGVSQNPRHKITKRGQNVTFRCDPISEHNRLYWYRQTLGQGPEFLTYFQNEAQLEKSRLLSDRFSAERPKGSFSTLEIQRTEQGDSAMYLCASTPGTGRFGGTEAFFGQGTRLTVV.

CDR3 in amino acids: CASSLVQKWYF. CDR3 nucleotides: TGTGCCAGCAGTTTAGTCCAAAAGTGGTATTTT. The J gene is TRBJ2-3, the V gene TRBV28, with D uncertain. This CDR3 region has 11 residues. V was clipped by 2 bases and J by 14 bases, with 11 bases between them. Germline CDR1 is MDHEN and CDR2 is SYDVKM.

The chain uses TRBV7-9 and TRBJ2-1; no firm D call. The CDR3 runs to 14 residues. The germline V gene encodes CDR1 SEHNR and CDR2 FQNEAQ (reference sequence). V lost 1 base, J lost 8 bases, and 12 bases lay in between. The CDR3 loop reads CASSLVGQSYEQFF. CDR3 nucleotide sequence: TGTGCCAGCAGCTTAGTCGGCCAATCGTATGAGCAGTTCTTC.